These T cell receptor beta chains were read from a single sample in a study of regulatory T cells in long-lasting Graves disease. MiXCR, run by TCRdb on the multiplex PCR reads, gives a single entry per CDR3 protein. The data contain roughly 350,000 distinct CDR3 sequences, 15% to 20% of them singletons. These records were also assigned to another study, of T cells in Graves' hyperthyroidism and ophthalmopathy.

The sample in question was peripheral blood mononuclear cells (PBMCs), obtained at new diagnosis, from a patient treated with antithyroid drugs. These receptors were taken from a woman younger than 35 with Graves disease. Both conserved end residues are part of each CDR3. A D gene is named only where the DNA matches it firmly. Size is stated for part of the rows, as once, few or many counts, or as a class when the clone is expanded.

>TRBV28|many|TRBJ2-3|14|TRBD2
CASSFGGVMYTQYF
TGTGCCAGCAGTTTTGGGGGGGTTATGTATACGCAGTATTTT
>TRBV11-2|many|TRBJ2-7|13|.
CASSLDPPGESHF
TGTGCCAGCAGCTTAGATCCGCCCGGGGAATCGCACTTC
>TRBV11-2|.|TRBJ2-3|16|TRBD2
CASSWGLAGVADTQYF
TGTGCCAGCAGCTGGGGACTAGCGGGGGTGGCAGATACGCAGTATTTT
>TRBV24-1|.|TRBJ2-3|16|.
CATSDRQSVSTDTQYF
TGTGCCACCAGTGACCGACAGTCCGTTAGCACAGATACGCAGTATTTT
>TRBV19|many|TRBJ1-5|13|.
CASKSTVNQPQHF
TGTGCCAGTAAATCGACCGTTAATCAGCCCCAGCATTTT
>TRBV11-3|many|TRBJ2-1|17|TRBD2
CASSQRTAGGRSSEQFF
TGTGCCAGCAGTCAGAGGACGGCGGGGGGCAGGAGTAGTGAGCAGTTCTTC
>TRBV2|many|TRBJ1-2|15|.
CASSEALGRYYGYTF
TGTGCCAGCAGTGAAGCTTTGGGCAGATACTATGGCTACACCTTC
>TRBV5-4|.|TRBJ2-7|16|.
CASSLGRREISYEQYF
TGTGCCAGCAGCTTAGGAAGGCGGGAAATCTCCTACGAGCAGTACTTC
>TRBV4-1|.|TRBJ1-2|15|TRBD1
CASRDERQGVYGYTF
TGCGCCAGCAGAGATGAAAGACAGGGCGTCTATGGCTACACCTTC
>TRBV4-2|.|TRBJ1-5|14|TRBD1
CASSQAQGDQPQHF
TGTGCCAGCAGCCAAGCACAGGGGGATCAGCCCCAGCATTTT
>TRBV5-1|many|TRBJ1-2|14|TRBD1
CASSLGQGLYGYTF
TGCGCCAGCAGCTTGGGACAGGGACTCTATGGCTACACCTTC
>TRBV30|many|TRBJ1-1|15|.
CAWSDRHNTYTEAFF
TGTGCCTGGAGTGATCGTCACAATACCTACACTGAAGCTTTCTTT
>TRBV3-1|many|TRBJ2-2|14|.
CASSQVWGPGELFF
TGTGCCAGCAGCCAAGTCTGGGGTCCCGGGGAGCTGTTTTTT
>TRBV7-3|many|TRBJ2-3|17|TRBD2
CASSLRGTSAGTDTQYF
TGTGCCAGCAGCCTTAGGGGGACTAGCGCCGGCACAGATACGCAGTATTTT
>TRBV11-2|.|TRBJ2-6|16|TRBD1
CASSSTGGYGANVLTF
TGTGCCAGCAGCTCGACAGGGGGATATGGGGCCAACGTCCTGACTTTC
>TRBV6-5|many|TRBJ2-7|15|TRBD1
CASSYSTGRGYEQYF
TGTGCCAGCAGTTACTCGACAGGGAGAGGCTACGAGCAGTACTTC
>TRBV19|few|TRBJ2-1|12|.
CASSVTWDEQFF
TGTGCCAGTAGTGTGACCTGGGATGAGCAGTTCTTC
>TRBV10-3|.|TRBJ1-2|14|TRBD1
CAISESDRVSGYTF
TGTGCCATCAGTGAGTCCGACAGGGTCTCTGGCTACACCTTC
>TRBV18|many|TRBJ2-7|17|TRBD1
CASSSAGGTGEGYEQYF
TGTGCCAGCTCATCCGCCGGTGGGACAGGGGAAGGTTACGAGCAGTACTTC
>TRBV18|many|TRBJ1-5|14|.
CASSPSVDNQPQHF
TGTGCCAGCTCACCATCGGTTGACAATCAGCCCCAGCATTTT
>TRBV20-1|many|TRBJ2-2|14|.
CSAPRAGGTGELFF
TGCAGTGCGCCGCGGGCAGGGGGGACCGGGGAGCTGTTTTTT
>TRBV2|few|TRBJ2-1|15|TRBD2
CASSELAGVYNEQFF
TGTGCCAGCAGTGAGCTAGCGGGAGTCTACAATGAGCAGTTCTTC
>TRBV19|few|TRBJ1-1|10|.
CASIKGRAFF
TGTGCCAGTATTAAGGGGCGAGCTTTCTTT
>TRBV20-1|.|TRBJ1-2|12|.
CSAREGPSGYTF
TGCAGTGCTAGAGAGGGACCGAGTGGCTACACCTTC
>TRBV7-9|many|TRBJ1-4|16|.
CASSPDEGIESEKLFF
TGTGCCAGCAGCCCGGACGAGGGGATAGAATCGGAAAAACTGTTTTTT
>TRBV30|many|TRBJ2-7|15|.
CAWSVRAGSAREQYF
TGTGCCTGGAGTGTTAGGGCAGGGTCCGCGAGGGAGCAGTACTTC
>TRBV28|many|TRBJ2-5|16|TRBD1
CASSLSGTGGWETQYF
TGTGCCAGCAGTTTGTCCGGGACAGGGGGCTGGGAGACCCAGTACTTC
>TRBV6-1|many|TRBJ1-1|9|.
CPMEREAFF
TGTCCCATGGAACGGGAAGCTTTCTTT
>TRBV27|many|TRBJ2-5|15|.
CASSFGRGDGETQYF
TGTGCCAGCAGTTTCGGCAGGGGTGACGGGGAGACCCAGTACTTC
>TRBV20-1|.|TRBJ2-5|13|.
CSARVEAKETQYF
TGCAGTGCTAGAGTAGAAGCCAAAGAGACCCAGTACTTC
>TRBV2|.|TRBJ2-7|16|TRBD1
CASKQGAQAHSYEQYF
TGTGCCAGCAAGCAGGGGGCCCAAGCGCACTCCTACGAGCAGTACTTC
>TRBV7-8|many|TRBJ2-7|18|TRBD2
CASSARTSGVANSYEQYF
TGTGCCAGCAGCGCCCGGACTAGCGGGGTGGCAAACTCCTACGAGCAGTACTTC
>TRBV6-2/TRBV6-3|few|TRBJ2-3|13|TRBD1
CASSWQNRGTQYF
TGTGCCAGCAGTTGGCAAAACAGGGGTACGCAGTATTTT
>TRBV29-1|.|TRBJ2-3|12|.
CSVDDRVDTQYF
TGCAGCGTTGACGACAGAGTTGATACGCAGTATTTT
>TRBV7-6|.|TRBJ2-1|12|.
CASSSPRNEQFF
TGTGCCAGCAGCTCGCCAAGAAATGAGCAGTTCTTC
>TRBV4-1|few|TRBJ2-2|16|.
CASSHNGAGLSGELFF
TGCGCCAGCAGCCACAACGGGGCAGGGTTATCCGGGGAGCTGTTTTTT
>TRBV2|many|TRBJ2-2|17|.
CATSSFRDLTNTGELFF
TGTGCCACCTCCTCTTTTAGGGACCTTACGAACACCGGGGAGCTGTTTTTT
>TRBV25-1|few|TRBJ1-1|13|.
CASKLQMNTEAFF
TGTGCCAGCAAGCTGCAGATGAACACTGAAGCTTTCTTT
>TRBV12-3/TRBV12-4|many|TRBJ2-1|11|.
CASSKYNEQFF
TGTGCCAGCAGCAAGTACAATGAGCAGTTCTTC
>TRBV12-3/TRBV12-4|.|TRBJ1-6|15|.
CASRPTGLGNSPLHF
TGTGCCAGCAGGCCGACAGGATTGGGGAATTCACCCCTCCACTTT
>TRBV7-2|few|TRBJ1-5|14|TRBD1
CASSTRQGHQPQHF
TGTGCCAGCAGCACTAGACAGGGTCATCAGCCCCAGCATTTT
>TRBV5-5|few|TRBJ2-7|15|TRBD2
CASSSTSEPSYEQYF
TGTGCCAGCAGCTCTACTAGCGAGCCCTCCTACGAGCAGTACTTC
>TRBV27|.|TRBJ2-3|16|.
CASSLSARVSTDTQYF
TGTGCCAGCAGTTTATCCGCCAGGGTTAGCACAGATACGCAGTATTTT
>TRBV29-1|few|TRBJ1-1|13|TRBD1
CSVGTGANTEAFF
TGCAGCGTTGGGACAGGGGCAAACACTGAAGCTTTCTTT
>TRBV6-1|many|TRBJ1-1|12|.
CASRRGSTEAFF
TGTGCCAGCCGGAGGGGAAGCACTGAAGCTTTCTTT
>TRBV4-1|few|TRBJ2-1|15|TRBD1
CASSHRTGGSAEQFF
TGCGCCAGCAGCCACCGGACAGGAGGATCCGCTGAGCAGTTCTTC
>TRBV11-2|many|TRBJ1-5|14|.
CASSLEGFGQPQHF
TGTGCCAGCAGCTTAGAGGGGTTCGGGCAGCCCCAGCATTTT
>TRBV4-2|few|TRBJ2-7|20|TRBD2
CASSQAFYSRGLGQSYEQYF
TGTGCCAGCAGCCAAGCCTTCTATTCGAGGGGACTAGGGCAATCCTACGAGCAGTACTTC